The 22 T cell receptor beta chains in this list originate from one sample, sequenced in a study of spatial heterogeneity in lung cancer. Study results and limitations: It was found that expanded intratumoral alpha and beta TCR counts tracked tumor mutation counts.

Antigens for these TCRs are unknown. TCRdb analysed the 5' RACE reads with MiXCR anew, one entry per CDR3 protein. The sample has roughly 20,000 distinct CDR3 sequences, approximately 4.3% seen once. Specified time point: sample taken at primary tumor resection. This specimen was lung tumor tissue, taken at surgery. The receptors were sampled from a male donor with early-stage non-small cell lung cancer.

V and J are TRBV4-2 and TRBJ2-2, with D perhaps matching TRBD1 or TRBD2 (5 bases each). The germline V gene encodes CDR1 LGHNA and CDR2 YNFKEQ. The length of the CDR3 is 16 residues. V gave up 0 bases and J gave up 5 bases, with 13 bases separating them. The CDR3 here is CASSQDSGLFTGELFF. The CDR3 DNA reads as TGTGCCAGCAGCCAAGATTCGGGGCTTTTTACCGGGGAGCTGTTTTTT.

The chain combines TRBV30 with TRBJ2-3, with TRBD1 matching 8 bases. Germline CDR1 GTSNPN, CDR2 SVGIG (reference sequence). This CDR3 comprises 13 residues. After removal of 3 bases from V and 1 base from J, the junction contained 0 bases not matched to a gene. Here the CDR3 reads CAWRDRGTDTQYF. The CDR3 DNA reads TGTGCCTGGAGGGACAGGGGCACAGATACGCAGTATTTT.

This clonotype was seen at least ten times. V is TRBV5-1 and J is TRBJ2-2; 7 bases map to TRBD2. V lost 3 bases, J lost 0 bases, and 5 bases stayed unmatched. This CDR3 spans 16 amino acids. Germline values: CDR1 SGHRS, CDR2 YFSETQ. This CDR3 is CASSSGAGSNTGELFF. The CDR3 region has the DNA TGCGCCAGCAGCTCAGGAGCGGGGTCGAACACCGGGGAGCTGTTTTTT. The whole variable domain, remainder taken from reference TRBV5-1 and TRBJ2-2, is KAGVTQTPRYLIKTRGQQVTLSCSPISGHRSVSWYQQTPGQGLQFLFEYFSETQRNKGNFPGRFSGRQFSNSRSEMNVSTLELGDSALYLCASSSGAGSNTGELFFGEGSRLTVL.

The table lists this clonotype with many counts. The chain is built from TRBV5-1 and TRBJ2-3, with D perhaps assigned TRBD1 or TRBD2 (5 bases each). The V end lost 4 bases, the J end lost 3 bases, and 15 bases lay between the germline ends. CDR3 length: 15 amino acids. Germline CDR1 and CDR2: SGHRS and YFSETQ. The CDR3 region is CASSRTLGETDTQYF. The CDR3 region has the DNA TGCGCCAGCAGCCGAACTCTGGGGGAGACAGATACGCAGTATTTT. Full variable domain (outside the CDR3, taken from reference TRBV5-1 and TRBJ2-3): KAGVTQTPRYLIKTRGQQVTLSCSPISGHRSVSWYQQTPGQGLQFLFEYFSETQRNKGNFPGRFSGRQFSNSRSEMNVSTLELGDSALYLCASSRTLGETDTQYFGPGTRLTVL.

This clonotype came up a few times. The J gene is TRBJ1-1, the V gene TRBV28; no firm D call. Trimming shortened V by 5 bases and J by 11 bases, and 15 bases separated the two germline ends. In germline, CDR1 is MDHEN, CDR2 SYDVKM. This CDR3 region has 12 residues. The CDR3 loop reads CASSLTHRTAFF. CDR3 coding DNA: TGTGCCAGCAGTCTCACCCACCGGACGGCTTTCTTT. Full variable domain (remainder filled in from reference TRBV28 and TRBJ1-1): DVKVTQSSRYLVKRTGEKVFLECVQDMDHENMFWYRQDPGLGLRLIYFSYDVKMKEKGDIPEGYSVSREKKERFSLILESASTNQTSMYLCASSLTHRTAFFGQGTRLTVV.

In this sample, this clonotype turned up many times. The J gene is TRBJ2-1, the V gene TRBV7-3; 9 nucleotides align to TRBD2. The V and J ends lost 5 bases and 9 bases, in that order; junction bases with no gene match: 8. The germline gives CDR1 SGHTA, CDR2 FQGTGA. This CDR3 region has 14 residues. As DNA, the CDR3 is TGTGCCAGCAGCGTAGCGGGAGCAGGCGGTGAGCAGTTCTTC. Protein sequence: CASSVAGAGGEQFF.

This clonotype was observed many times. The CDR3 loop reads CASSFPGQANQPQHF. CDR3 DNA: TGTGCCAGCAGTTTTCCGGGACAGGCCAATCAGCCCCAGCATTTT. The rearrangement uses TRBV2 and TRBJ1-5; 8 bases agree with TRBD1. The CDR3 has 15 residues. Unmatched junction bases numbered 6, after V lost 5 bases and J lost 3 bases. The germline CDR1 and CDR2 sequences are SNHLY and FYNNEI.

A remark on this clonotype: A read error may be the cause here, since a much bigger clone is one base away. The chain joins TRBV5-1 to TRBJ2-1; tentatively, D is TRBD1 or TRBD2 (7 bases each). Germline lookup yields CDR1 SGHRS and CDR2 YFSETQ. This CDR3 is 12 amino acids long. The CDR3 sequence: CASSLSGTEQLF. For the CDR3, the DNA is TGCGCCAGCAGCTTGAGCGGGACAGAGCAGCTCTTC.

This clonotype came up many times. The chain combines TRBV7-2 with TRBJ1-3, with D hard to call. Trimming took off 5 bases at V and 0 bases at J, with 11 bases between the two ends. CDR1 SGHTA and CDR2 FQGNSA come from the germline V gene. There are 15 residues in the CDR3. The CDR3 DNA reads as TGTGCCAGCAGCCGATGGGTGTCCTCTGGAAACACCATATATTTT. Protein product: CASSRWVSSGNTIYF.

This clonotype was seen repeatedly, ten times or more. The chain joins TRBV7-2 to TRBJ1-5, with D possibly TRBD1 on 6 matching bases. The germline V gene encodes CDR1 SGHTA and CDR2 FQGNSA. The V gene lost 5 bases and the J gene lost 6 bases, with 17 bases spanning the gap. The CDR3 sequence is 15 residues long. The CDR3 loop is CASSLRGGVGQPQHF. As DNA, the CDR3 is TGTGCCAGCAGCCTTAGGGGGGGCGTCGGTCAGCCCCAGCATTTT.

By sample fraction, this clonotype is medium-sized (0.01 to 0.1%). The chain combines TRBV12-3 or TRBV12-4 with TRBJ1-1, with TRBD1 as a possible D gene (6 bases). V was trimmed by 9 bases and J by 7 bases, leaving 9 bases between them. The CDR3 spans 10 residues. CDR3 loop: CASSGVEAFF. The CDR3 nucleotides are TGTGCCAGTTCAGGGGTTGAAGCTTTCTTT.

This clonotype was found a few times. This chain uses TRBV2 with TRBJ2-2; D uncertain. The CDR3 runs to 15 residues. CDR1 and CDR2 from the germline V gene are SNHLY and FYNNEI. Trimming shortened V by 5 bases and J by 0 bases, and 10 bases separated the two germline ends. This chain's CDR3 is CASSSRAPNTGELFF. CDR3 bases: TGTGCCAGCAGTAGCCGGGCTCCGAACACCGGGGAGCTGTTTTTT.

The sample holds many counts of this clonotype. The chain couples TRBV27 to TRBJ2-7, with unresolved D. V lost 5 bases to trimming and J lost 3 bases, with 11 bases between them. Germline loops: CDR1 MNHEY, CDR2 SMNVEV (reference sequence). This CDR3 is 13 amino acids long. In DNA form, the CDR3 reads TGTGCCAGCAGTCACGGGCCTAGCTACGAGCAGTACTTC. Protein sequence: CASSHGPSYEQYF.

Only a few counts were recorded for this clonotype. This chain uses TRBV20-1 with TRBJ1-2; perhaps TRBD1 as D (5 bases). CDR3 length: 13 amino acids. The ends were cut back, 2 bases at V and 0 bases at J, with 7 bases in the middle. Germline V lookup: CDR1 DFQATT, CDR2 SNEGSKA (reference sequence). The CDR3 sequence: CSARKGANYGYTF. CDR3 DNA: TGCAGTGCTAGAAAAGGGGCTAACTATGGCTACACCTTC.

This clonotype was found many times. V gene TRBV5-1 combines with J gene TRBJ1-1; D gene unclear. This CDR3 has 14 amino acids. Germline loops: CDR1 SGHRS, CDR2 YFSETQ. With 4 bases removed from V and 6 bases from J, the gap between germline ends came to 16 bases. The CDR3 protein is CASSRWAGEAEAFF. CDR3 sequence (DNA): TGCGCCAGCAGCCGCTGGGCAGGTGAAGCTGAAGCTTTCTTT.

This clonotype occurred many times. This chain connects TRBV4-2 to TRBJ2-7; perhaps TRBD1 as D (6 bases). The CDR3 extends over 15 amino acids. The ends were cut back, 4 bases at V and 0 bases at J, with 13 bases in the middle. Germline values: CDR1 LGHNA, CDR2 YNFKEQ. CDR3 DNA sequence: TGTGCCAGCAGCCCGTATACAGGGAGCTCCTACGAGCAGTACTTC. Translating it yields CASSPYTGSSYEQYF.

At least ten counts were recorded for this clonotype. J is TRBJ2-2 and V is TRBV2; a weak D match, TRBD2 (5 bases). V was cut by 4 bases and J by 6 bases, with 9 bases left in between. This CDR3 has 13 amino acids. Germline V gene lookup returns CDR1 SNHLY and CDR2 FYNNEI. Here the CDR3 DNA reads TGTGCCAGCAGTGGCAGTAGCGCCGGGGAGCTGTTTTTT. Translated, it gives CASSGSSAGELFF.

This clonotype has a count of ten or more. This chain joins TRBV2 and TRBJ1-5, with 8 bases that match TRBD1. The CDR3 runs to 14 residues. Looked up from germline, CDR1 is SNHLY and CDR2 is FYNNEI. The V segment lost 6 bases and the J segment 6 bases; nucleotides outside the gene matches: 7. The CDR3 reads CASRGQGASQPQHF. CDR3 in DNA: TGTGCCAGCAGAGGGCAGGGGGCTAGTCAGCCCCAGCATTTT. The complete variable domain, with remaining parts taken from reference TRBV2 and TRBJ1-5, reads EPEVTQTPSHQVTQMGQEVILRCVPISNHLYFYWYRQILGQKVEFLVSFYNNEISEKSEIFDDQFSVERPDGSNFTLKIRSTKLEDSAMYFCASRGQGASQPQHFGDGTRLSIL.

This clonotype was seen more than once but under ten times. The CDR3 is CASRPSRGNTEAFF. The DNA of the CDR3 is TGTGCCAGCAGACCCTCGCGTGGTAACACTGAAGCTTTCTTT. The genes are TRBV28 and TRBJ1-1, with unresolved D. The CDR3 runs 14 residues. Trimming stripped 6 bases from V and 2 bases from J, with 13 bases between. Per the germline V gene, CDR1 is MDHEN and CDR2 is SYDVKM.

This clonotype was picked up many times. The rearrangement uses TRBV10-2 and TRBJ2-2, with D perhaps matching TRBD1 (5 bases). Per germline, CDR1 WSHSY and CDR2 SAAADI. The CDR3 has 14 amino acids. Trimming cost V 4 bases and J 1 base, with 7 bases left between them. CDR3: CASSATGNTGELFF. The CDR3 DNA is TGCGCCAGCAGTGCCACAGGGAACACCGGGGAGCTGTTTTTT.

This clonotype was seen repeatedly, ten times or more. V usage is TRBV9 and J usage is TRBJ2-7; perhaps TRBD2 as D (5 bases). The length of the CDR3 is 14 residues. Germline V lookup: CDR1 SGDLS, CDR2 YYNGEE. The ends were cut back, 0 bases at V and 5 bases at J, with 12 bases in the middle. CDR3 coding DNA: TGTGCCAGCAGCGTAGATAGGACGGGAAACGAGCAGTACTTC. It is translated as CASSVDRTGNEQYF.

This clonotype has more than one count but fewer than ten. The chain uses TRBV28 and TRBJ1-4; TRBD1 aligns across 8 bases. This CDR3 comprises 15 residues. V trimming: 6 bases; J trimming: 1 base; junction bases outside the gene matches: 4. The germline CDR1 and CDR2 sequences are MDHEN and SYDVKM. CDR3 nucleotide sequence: TGTGCCAGCAGCCCAACAGGGGGAACTAATGAAAAACTGTTTTTT. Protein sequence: CASSPTGGTNEKLFF.